The clone carrying this TCR beta chain was observed once. This entry belongs to a study of T cell changes during pregnancy in multiple sclerosis. Germline CDR1 SNHLY, CDR2 FYNNEI. The CDR3 has 12 residues. J was trimmed by 4 bases and V by 9 bases; bases with no gene match: 3. Profiled with immunoSEQ multiplex PCR; TCRdb holds only in-frame clones, not every one. The top ten clones hold approximately 0.45% of a sample with tens of thousands of clones, about 89% of them seen once. J is TRBJ2-1 and V is TRBV2; 7 bases fit TRBD1. The sequence derives from a female donor with multiple sclerosis, enrolled in a pregnancy study. Sequenced material: CD4+ T cells from peripheral blood mononuclear cells, taken in the second trimester of pregnancy. CDR3 coding DNA: TGTGCCAGGGGACAGAGTTACAATGAGCAGTTCTTC. This translates into CARGQSYNEQFF. The whole variable domain, remainder taken from reference TRBV2 and TRBJ2-1, is EPEVTQTPSHQVTQMGQEVILRCVPISNHLYFYWYRQILGQKVEFLVSFYNNEISEKSEIFDDQFSVERPDGSNFTLKIRSTKLEDSAMYFCARGQSYNEQFFGPGTRLTVL.